This is a list of T cell receptor beta chains from one sample in a study of shared clonotypes between healthy human individuals. The protocol was immunoSEQ multiplex PCR, while the TCRdb copy is restricted to in-frame clones and leaves out a portion. Counted here are some 630,000 clones, approximately 96% occurring once; the ten biggest clones make up less than 0.12%. Sequenced: naive CD8+ T cells sorted from blood. Receptor source: a woman aged 25-40 years in good health. The CDR3 runs from the conserved cysteine through the conserved F or W. The order of the fields is J gene, clone size, D gene, V gene, CDR3 DNA, CDR3 protein. A D gene is named only where the DNA matches it firmly. Expanded clones get a size class; other rows say once, few or many, or leave the size out.

J gene: TRBJ2-6; clone size: NA; D gene: NA; V gene: TRBV18; CDR3 DNA: TGTGCCAGCTCACCACCGCCGACAAGAGCCGTCTCTGGGGCCAACGTCCTGACTTTC; CDR3 protein: CASSPPPTRAVSGANVLTF
J gene: TRBJ1-4; clone size: NA; D gene: NA; V gene: TRBV19; CDR3 DNA: TGTGCCAGTACCCGTGAAGAAAAACTGTTTTTT; CDR3 protein: CASTREEKLFF
J gene: TRBJ2-6; clone size: NA; D gene: NA; V gene: TRBV11-2; CDR3 DNA: TGTGCCAGCAGCTTTACGAGGGGAGGCATTACTGGGGCCAACGTCCTGACTTTC; CDR3 protein: CASSFTRGGITGANVLTF
J gene: TRBJ2-5; clone size: NA; D gene: NA; V gene: TRBV2; CDR3 DNA: TGTGCCAGCAGGAGGACCGGGGAGACCCAGTACTTC; CDR3 protein: CASRRTGETQYF
J gene: TRBJ2-7; clone size: NA; D gene: TRBD1; V gene: TRBV28; CDR3 DNA: TGTGCCAGCAGTTCCTATCTCAGGGGGCGAGGGGGCGAGCAGTACTTC; CDR3 protein: CASSSYLRGRGGEQYF
J gene: TRBJ2-1; clone size: NA; D gene: TRBD2; V gene: TRBV10-2; CDR3 DNA: TGCGCCAGCAGACGCAGCGGGAGCTCCTACAATGAGCAGTTCTTC; CDR3 protein: CASRRSGSSYNEQFF
J gene: TRBJ2-1; clone size: NA; D gene: NA; V gene: TRBV5-6; CDR3 DNA: TGTGCCAGCAGCCAAAGCGGGTCACGCTACAATGAGCAGTTCTTC; CDR3 protein: CASSQSGSRYNEQFF
J gene: TRBJ2-1; clone size: NA; D gene: NA; V gene: TRBV13; CDR3 DNA: TGTGCCAGCAGCGGCCGACAGGGGAGGGGGCCACCGAGCTCCTACAATGAGCAGTTCTTC; CDR3 protein: CASSGRQGRGPPSSYNEQFF
J gene: TRBJ2-7; clone size: NA; D gene: TRBD1; V gene: TRBV6-5; CDR3 DNA: TGTGCCAGCAGTTACGGGGACAGTTCCTACGAGCAGTACTTC; CDR3 protein: CASSYGDSSYEQYF
J gene: TRBJ2-7; clone size: NA; D gene: NA; V gene: TRBV29-1; CDR3 DNA: TGCAGCGTTGGGGGCAGGGCCTCCTACGAGCAGTACTTC; CDR3 protein: CSVGGRASYEQYF
J gene: TRBJ2-7; clone size: NA; D gene: NA; V gene: TRBV25-1; CDR3 DNA: TGTGCCAGCAGTGAAAACGAGTTGGGCTACGAGCAGTACTTC; CDR3 protein: CASSENELGYEQYF
J gene: TRBJ2-7; clone size: NA; D gene: TRBD2; V gene: TRBV30; CDR3 DNA: TGTGCCTGGAGTGTACTCCATCCGGGACTAGCGACAAGCTCCTACGAGCAGTACTTC; CDR3 protein: CAWSVLHPGLATSSYEQYF
J gene: TRBJ2-5; clone size: NA; D gene: TRBD1; V gene: TRBV4-1; CDR3 DNA: TGCGCCAGCAGCCAAGATAGTCTTCGGGACAGGGTTAGGGAGACCCAGTACTTC; CDR3 protein: CASSQDSLRDRVRETQYF
J gene: TRBJ2-7; clone size: NA; D gene: TRBD1; V gene: TRBV12-5; CDR3 DNA: TGTGCTAGTGGTTTGGAAACCGGGACAGGGTCCTACGAGCAGTACTTC; CDR3 protein: CASGLETGTGSYEQYF
J gene: TRBJ2-7; clone size: NA; D gene: TRBD1; V gene: TRBV7-9; CDR3 DNA: TGTGCCAGCAGACCCACAGGGGGCCTCTCCTACGAGCAGTACTTC; CDR3 protein: CASRPTGGLSYEQYF
J gene: TRBJ2-7; clone size: NA; D gene: TRBD1; V gene: TRBV28; CDR3 DNA: TGTGCCAGCACCGACAGGGGGTATTCCCACGAGCAGTACTTC; CDR3 protein: CASTDRGYSHEQYF
J gene: TRBJ1-6; clone size: NA; D gene: TRBD1; V gene: TRBV4-1; CDR3 DNA: TGCGCCAGCAGCCAAGATCGGAGACAGGGCAATTCACCCCTCCACTTT; CDR3 protein: CASSQDRRQGNSPLHF
J gene: TRBJ1-1; clone size: NA; D gene: NA; V gene: TRBV9; CDR3 DNA: TGTGCCAGCAGCGTAGACGGGCTACGTGCTTTCTTT; CDR3 protein: CASSVDGLRAFF
J gene: TRBJ2-5; clone size: NA; D gene: NA; V gene: TRBV7-6; CDR3 DNA: TGTGCCAGCAGCTTAGACAGAGAAGAGACCCAGTACTTC; CDR3 protein: CASSLDREETQYF
J gene: TRBJ1-2; clone size: NA; D gene: NA; V gene: TRBV29-1; CDR3 DNA: TGCAGCGTTGATCAGGGGTACTATGGCTACACCTTC; CDR3 protein: CSVDQGYYGYTF
J gene: TRBJ2-7; clone size: once; D gene: TRBD1; V gene: TRBV15; CDR3 DNA: TGTGCCACCAGCAGAGCCGGACAGGGGACCTACGAGCAGTACTTC; CDR3 protein: CATSRAGQGTYEQYF
J gene: TRBJ2-7; clone size: NA; D gene: NA; V gene: TRBV6-6; CDR3 DNA: TGTGCCAGCAGTTACTCGATCTTTGACGGTTACTACGAGCAGTACTTC; CDR3 protein: CASSYSIFDGYYEQYF
J gene: TRBJ2-2; clone size: NA; D gene: TRBD1; V gene: TRBV27; CDR3 DNA: TGTGCCAGCAGCCTCGGACAGGGGTACGGGGAGCTGTTTTTT; CDR3 protein: CASSLGQGYGELFF
J gene: TRBJ2-1; clone size: NA; D gene: TRBD2; V gene: TRBV28; CDR3 DNA: TGTGCCAGCAGTTTCCAACTACTAGCGGGGGTGAACAATGAGCAGTTCTTC; CDR3 protein: CASSFQLLAGVNNEQFF
J gene: TRBJ1-1; clone size: NA; D gene: NA; V gene: TRBV19; CDR3 DNA: TGTGCCAGTAGGGGCGGAGAGGGTAACACTGAAGCTTTCTTT; CDR3 protein: CASRGGEGNTEAFF
J gene: TRBJ1-2; clone size: NA; D gene: NA; V gene: TRBV6-4; CDR3 DNA: TGTGCCAGCAGTGCAGGCCTTAACTATGGCTACACCTTC; CDR3 protein: CASSAGLNYGYTF
J gene: TRBJ2-7; clone size: NA; D gene: NA; V gene: TRBV5-4; CDR3 DNA: TGTGCCAGCAGCTTGTGGGGCTCCTACGAGCAGTACTTC; CDR3 protein: CASSLWGSYEQYF
J gene: TRBJ1-2; clone size: NA; D gene: NA; V gene: TRBV30; CDR3 DNA: TGTGCCTGGATGGGGGGACTGCCCTATGGCTACACCTTC; CDR3 protein: CAWMGGLPYGYTF
J gene: TRBJ1-5; clone size: NA; D gene: NA; V gene: TRBV19; CDR3 DNA: TGTGCCAGTAGTGGTGGGGTAAGCAATCAGCCCCAGCATTTT; CDR3 protein: CASSGGVSNQPQHF
J gene: TRBJ2-2; clone size: NA; D gene: NA; V gene: TRBV10-2; CDR3 DNA: TGCGCCAGCGCCAGGGGCGGGAGTCGTGTCTCCGGGGAGCTGTTTTTT; CDR3 protein: CASARGGSRVSGELFF
J gene: TRBJ2-4; clone size: NA; D gene: NA; V gene: TRBV27; CDR3 DNA: TGTGCCAGCAGTTTAGTCGGGGGGCGGAACATTCAGTACTTC; CDR3 protein: CASSLVGGRNIQYF
J gene: TRBJ2-5; clone size: NA; D gene: NA; V gene: TRBV30; CDR3 DNA: TGTGCCTGGAGGGTGGGTGAGACCCAGTACTTC; CDR3 protein: CAWRVGETQYF
J gene: TRBJ2-7; clone size: NA; D gene: NA; V gene: TRBV6-1; CDR3 DNA: TGTGCCAGCAGTGAATGGGTGGGTTCCTACGAGCAGTACTTC; CDR3 protein: CASSEWVGSYEQYF
J gene: TRBJ2-3; clone size: NA; D gene: NA; V gene: TRBV27; CDR3 DNA: TGTGCCAGCAGTTGGGGGAAGGGGACCCTGGCAGATACGCAGTATTTT; CDR3 protein: CASSWGKGTLADTQYF
J gene: TRBJ2-7; clone size: NA; D gene: NA; V gene: TRBV11-2; CDR3 DNA: TGTGCCAGCAGCTTAGAAGGTTACGAGCAGTACTTC; CDR3 protein: CASSLEGYEQYF
J gene: TRBJ2-2; clone size: once; D gene: TRBD2; V gene: TRBV7-9; CDR3 DNA: TGTGCCAGCAGCTTTGTAACTAGCGCCCCCGGGGAGCTGTTTTTT; CDR3 protein: CASSFVTSAPGELFF
J gene: TRBJ2-2; clone size: NA; D gene: NA; V gene: TRBV28; CDR3 DNA: TGTGCCAGCAGTTTGGAAGGGGGCACCGGGGAGCTGTTTTTT; CDR3 protein: CASSLEGGTGELFF
J gene: TRBJ2-1; clone size: NA; D gene: TRBD2; V gene: TRBV13; CDR3 DNA: TGTGCCAGCAGCTTGGGACTAGCGGGCTCCAATGAGCAGTTCTTC; CDR3 protein: CASSLGLAGSNEQFF
J gene: TRBJ2-4; clone size: NA; D gene: NA; V gene: TRBV27; CDR3 DNA: TGTGCCAGCAGTCCCAATTGGGGAATAGCCAAAAACATTCAGTACTTC; CDR3 protein: CASSPNWGIAKNIQYF
J gene: TRBJ1-2; clone size: NA; D gene: TRBD1; V gene: TRBV29-1; CDR3 DNA: TGCAGCGTCACAGGGGGCGTCTATGGCTACACCTTC; CDR3 protein: CSVTGGVYGYTF